Following are 6 T cell receptor beta chains from one sample sequenced in a study of OX40 agonist ivuxolimab in advanced cancers. Only in-frame clones appear in the TCRdb table, and some are missing; sequencing was by immunoSEQ multiplex PCR. Found here are 70,000 to 95,000 clones, about 91% of them singletons; the top ten hold approximately 0.71%. The sequences come from CD4+ or CD8+ T cells sorted from blood, collected in a trial of the OX40 agonist ivuxolimab. All receptors derive from an adult with an advanced solid tumor such as melanoma, head and neck, liver or kidney cancer.

Written as DNA, the CDR3 is TGCGCCAGCAGCCAATCGGGGGGCCGAAGTGGAGCTTTCTTT. Protein: CASSQSGGRSGAFF. The V gene is TRBV5-1, the J gene TRBJ1-1; tentative D call: TRBD1 (6 bases). Per germline, CDR1 SGHRS and CDR2 YFSETQ. The germline V and J ends were trimmed by 4 bases and 10 bases, with 20 bases remaining between them. The length of the CDR3 is 14 residues.

V and J are TRBV6-6 and TRBJ1-5; 9 bases agree with TRBD1. The CDR3 runs to 13 residues. Per germline, CDR1 MNHNY and CDR2 SVGAGI (reference sequence). With V trimmed by 4 bases and J by 11 bases, 6 bases remained unmatched. In nucleotides, the CDR3 is TGTGCCAGCAGTTCCTCCGGGACAGGGTCCCAGCATTTT. Translated, it gives CASSSSGTGSQHF.

The count of this clone is one. V and J are TRBV6-6 and TRBJ1-1; maybe TRBD1 (5 bases). Germline lookup yields CDR1 MNHNY and CDR2 SVGAGI (reference sequence). There are 12 residues in the CDR3. V shed 2 bases and J shed 9 bases, with 10 bases lying between them. The CDR3 region is CASSYRDGKAFF. DNA of the CDR3: TGTGCCAGCAGTTACCGGGACGGCAAAGCTTTCTTT.

This clone was seen only once. The genes are TRBV11-3 and TRBJ2-2, with D unresolved. The CDR3 has 16 residues. Germline CDR1 is SGHNT and CDR2 is YENEEA. The V and J ends lost 5 bases and 0 bases respectively, with 13 bases between them. CDR3 DNA sequence: TGTGCCAGCAGCCTTAGATTGGGGTCGAACACCGGGGAGCTGTTTTTT. Amino acids: CASSLRLGSNTGELFF.

This chain links TRBV21-1 with TRBJ2-7. TRBV21-1 is recorded as a pseudogene. The CDR3 loop spans 13 amino acids. This CDR3 is CASSKPTYYEQYF. CDR3 bases: TGTGCCAGCAGCAAACCGACGTACTACGAGCAGTACTTC.

The V call is TRBV19, the J call TRBJ2-1; 8 bases fit TRBD2. The CDR3 sequence is 16 residues long. Trimming removed 1 base from V and 4 bases from J; junction bases left unmatched: 6. Germline V gene lookup returns CDR1 LNHDA and CDR2 SQIVND (reference sequence). The CDR3 region has the DNA TGTGCCAGTAGTATAGTCCTTCCGGGGGGGTACAATGAGCAGTTCTTC. Encoded protein: CASSIVLPGGYNEQFF.